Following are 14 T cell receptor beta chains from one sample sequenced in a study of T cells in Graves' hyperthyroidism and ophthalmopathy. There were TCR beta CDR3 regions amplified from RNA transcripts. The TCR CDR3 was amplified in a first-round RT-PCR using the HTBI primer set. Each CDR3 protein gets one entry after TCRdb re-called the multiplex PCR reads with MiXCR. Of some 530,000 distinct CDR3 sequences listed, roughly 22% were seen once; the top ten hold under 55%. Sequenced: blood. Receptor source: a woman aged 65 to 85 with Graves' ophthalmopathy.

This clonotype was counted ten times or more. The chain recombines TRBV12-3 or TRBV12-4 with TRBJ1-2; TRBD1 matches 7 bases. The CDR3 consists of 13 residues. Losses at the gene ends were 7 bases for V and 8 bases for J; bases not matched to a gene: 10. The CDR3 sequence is CASTPGQVGGYTF. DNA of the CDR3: TGTGCCAGCACCCCTGGACAGGTGGGCGGCTACACCTTC.

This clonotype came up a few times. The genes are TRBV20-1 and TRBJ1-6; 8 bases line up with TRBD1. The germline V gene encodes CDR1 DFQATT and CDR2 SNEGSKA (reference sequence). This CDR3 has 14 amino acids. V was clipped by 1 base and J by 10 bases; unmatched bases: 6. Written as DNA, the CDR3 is TGCAGTGCTAGAGGGACAGGGTTTGAATCACCCCTCCACTTT. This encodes CSARGTGFESPLHF.

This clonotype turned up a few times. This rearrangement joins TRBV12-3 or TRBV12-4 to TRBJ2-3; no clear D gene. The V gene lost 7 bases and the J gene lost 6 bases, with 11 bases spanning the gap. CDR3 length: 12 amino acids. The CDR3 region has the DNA TGTGCCAGCACCCCACGCGCCGATACGCAGTATTTT. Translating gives CASTPRADTQYF.

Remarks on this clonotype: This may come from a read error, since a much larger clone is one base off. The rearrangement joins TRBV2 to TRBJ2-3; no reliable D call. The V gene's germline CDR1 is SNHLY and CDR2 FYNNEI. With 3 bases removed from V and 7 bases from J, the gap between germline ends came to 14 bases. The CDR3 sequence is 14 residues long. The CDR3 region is CASSDNGSSNTQYF. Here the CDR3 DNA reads TGTGCCAGCAGTGATAACGGTTCCTCAAATACGCAGTATTTT.

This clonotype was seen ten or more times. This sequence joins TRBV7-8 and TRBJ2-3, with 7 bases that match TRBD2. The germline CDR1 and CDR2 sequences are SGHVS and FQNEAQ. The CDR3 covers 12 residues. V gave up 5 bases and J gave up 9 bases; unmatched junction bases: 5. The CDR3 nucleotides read TGTGCCAGCAGCCTAGGGGAGGGGACGCAGTATTTT. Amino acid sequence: CASSLGEGTQYF.

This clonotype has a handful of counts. The CDR3 reads CSALATGLNQPQHF. For the CDR3, the DNA is TGCAGTGCGCTGGCGACAGGGTTAAATCAGCCCCAGCATTTT. The chain recombines TRBV20-1 with TRBJ1-5, with 7 nucleotides matching TRBD1. This CDR3 region has 14 residues. The trim removed 6 bases at V and 4 bases at J, leaving 9 bases unmatched. Looked up from germline, CDR1 is DFQATT and CDR2 is SNEGSKA (reference sequence).

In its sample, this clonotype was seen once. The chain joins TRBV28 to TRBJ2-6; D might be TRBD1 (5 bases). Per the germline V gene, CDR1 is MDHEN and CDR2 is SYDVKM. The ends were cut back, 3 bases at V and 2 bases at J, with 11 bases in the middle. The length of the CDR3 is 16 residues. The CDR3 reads CASSFRSRAGANVLTF. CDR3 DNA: TGTGCCAGCAGTTTTCGTAGCAGGGCTGGGGCCAACGTCCTGACTTTC.

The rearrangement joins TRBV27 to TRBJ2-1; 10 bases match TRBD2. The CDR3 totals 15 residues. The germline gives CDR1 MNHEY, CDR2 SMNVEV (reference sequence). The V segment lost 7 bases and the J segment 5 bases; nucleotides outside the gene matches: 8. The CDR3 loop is CASTQGAGGHNEQFF. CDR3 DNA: TGTGCCAGCACCCAAGGAGCGGGAGGGCACAATGAGCAGTTCTTC.

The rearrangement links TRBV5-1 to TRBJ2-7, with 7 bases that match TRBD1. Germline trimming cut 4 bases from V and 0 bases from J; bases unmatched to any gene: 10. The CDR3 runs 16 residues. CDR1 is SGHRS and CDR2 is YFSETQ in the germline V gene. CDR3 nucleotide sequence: TGCGCCAGCAGCGGAGGACAGGTCGGGATCTCCTACGAGCAGTACTTC. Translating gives CASSGGQVGISYEQYF.

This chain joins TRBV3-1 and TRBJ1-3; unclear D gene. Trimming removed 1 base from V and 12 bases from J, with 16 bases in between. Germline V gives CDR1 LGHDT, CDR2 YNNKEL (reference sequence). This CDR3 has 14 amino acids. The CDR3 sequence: CASSQGGRQSYIYF. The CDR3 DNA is TGTGCCAGCAGCCAAGGCGGACGGCAGAGCTACATATATTTT.

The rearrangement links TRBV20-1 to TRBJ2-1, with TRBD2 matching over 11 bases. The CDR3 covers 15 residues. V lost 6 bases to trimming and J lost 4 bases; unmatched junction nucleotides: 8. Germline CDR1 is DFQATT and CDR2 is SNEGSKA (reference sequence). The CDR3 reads CSAARGTSGYNEQFF. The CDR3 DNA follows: TGCAGTGCCGCGCGAGGGACTAGCGGTTACAATGAGCAGTTCTTC.

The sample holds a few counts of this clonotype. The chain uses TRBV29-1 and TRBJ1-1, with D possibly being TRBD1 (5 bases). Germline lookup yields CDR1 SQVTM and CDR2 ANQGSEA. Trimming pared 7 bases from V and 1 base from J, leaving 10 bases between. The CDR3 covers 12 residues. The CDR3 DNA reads TGCAGCGCTGGACAACCGAACACTGAAGCTTTCTTT. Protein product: CSAGQPNTEAFF.

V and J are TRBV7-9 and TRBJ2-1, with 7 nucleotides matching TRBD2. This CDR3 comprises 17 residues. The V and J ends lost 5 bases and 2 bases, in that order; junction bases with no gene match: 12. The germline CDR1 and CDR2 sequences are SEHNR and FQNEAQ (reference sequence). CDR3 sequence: CASSTLPRRETYNEQFF. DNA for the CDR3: TGTGCCAGCAGCACTCTCCCGCGGCGGGAGACCTACAATGAGCAGTTCTTC. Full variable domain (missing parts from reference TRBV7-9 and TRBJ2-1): DTGVSQNPRHKITKRGQNVTFRCDPISEHNRLYWYRQTLGQGPEFLTYFQNEAQLEKSRLLSDRFSAERPKGSFSTLEIQRTEQGDSAMYLCASSTLPRRETYNEQFFGPGTRLTVL.

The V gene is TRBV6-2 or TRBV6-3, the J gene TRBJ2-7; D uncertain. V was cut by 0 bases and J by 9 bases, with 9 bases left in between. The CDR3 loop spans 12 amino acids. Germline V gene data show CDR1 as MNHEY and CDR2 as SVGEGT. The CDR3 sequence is CASSYSKAVQYF. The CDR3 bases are TGTGCCAGCAGTTACTCGAAAGCCGTGCAGTACTTC.